Shown below are 28 T cell receptor beta chains from a single sample sequenced in a study of post-analysis software for immune sequencing data. Regarding the study as a whole: With TRBV5-6, TRBV5-1 and TRBV20-1 included, 4 to 6 TRBV segments were more frequent in patients than in controls.

Libraries were made from TCR beta cDNA, and they carried unique molecular identifiers. A single record per CDR3 protein comes from TCRdb applying MiXCR to the PCR reads. The sample consists of roughly 600,000 distinct CDR3 sequences, around 40% of them appearing once. These receptors' targets are unknown. The sample taken for sequencing was blood. These TCRs come from a girl aged 5-17 years with multiple sclerosis.

The CDR3 here is CASSQDDGQVYGYTF. CDR3 nucleotides: TGTGCCAGCAGCCAAGACGACGGACAGGTCTATGGCTACACCTTC. The gene calls are TRBV3-1 and TRBJ1-2; 7 bases map to TRBD1. V gave up 0 bases and J gave up 4 bases; unmatched junction bases: 5. Germline V CDR1 and CDR2: LGHDT, YNNKEL (reference sequence). This CDR3 has 15 amino acids.

The chain combines TRBV5-1 with TRBJ1-4, with TRBD1 identical over 9 bases. The CDR3 loop spans 16 amino acids. The germline CDR1 and CDR2 sequences are SGHRS and YFSETQ. V was clipped by 4 bases and J by 6 bases; unmatched bases: 10. The DNA for the CDR3 is TGCGCCAGCAGCGGTAAACAGGGGGCGCCGGATGAAAAACTGTTTTTT. Protein: CASSGKQGAPDEKLFF.

In the case of this clonotype: It may be a read error: a sequence one base away is much more abundant. This sequence joins TRBV4-1 and TRBJ2-1, with 11 bases lining up with TRBD2. With 0 bases clipped from V and 5 bases from J, the junction kept 18 bases outside the gene matches. The CDR3 is 21 amino acids. The V gene's germline CDR1 is MGHRA and CDR2 YSYEKL. The CDR3 DNA reads TGCGCCAGCAGCCAAGATGGCGGGATAGCGGGAGGGCCCAAGGTCAACAATGAGCAGTTCTTC. Translated, it gives CASSQDGGIAGGPKVNNEQFF.

In this sample, this clonotype turned up a few times. The CDR3 DNA follows: TGTGCCAGCAGCCCTACAAGACAGAACCCCTACAATGAGCAGTTCTTC. Translated, it gives CASSPTRQNPYNEQFF. The rearrangement links TRBV7-8 to TRBJ2-1; the D gene is possibly TRBD1 (5 bases). V shed 5 bases and J shed 2 bases, with 16 bases lying between them. The CDR3 covers 16 residues. Germline V CDR1 and CDR2: SGHVS, FQNEAQ.

This clonotype was detected only a few times. The chain has TRBV6-5 and TRBJ2-1, with TRBD2 as a possible D gene (5 bases). The CDR3 runs to 15 residues. Germline CDR1 reads MNHEY; CDR2 reads SVGAGI. Trimming stripped 6 bases from V and 4 bases from J, with 16 bases between. The CDR3 DNA reads as TGTGCCAGCAGCCCCGCTAGCAGGCCTTACAATGAGCAGTTCTTC. Translation: CASSPASRPYNEQFF.

The V and J genes are TRBV7-2 and TRBJ1-2, with D perhaps matching TRBD1 (6 bases). The germline gives CDR1 SGHTA, CDR2 FQGNSA. CDR3 length: 12 residues. The V and J ends lost 4 bases and 7 bases respectively, with 10 bases between them. The CDR3: CASSYRTVGYTF. The CDR3 nucleotides read TGTGCCAGCAGCTATAGGACAGTTGGCTACACCTTC. The whole variable domain, filled in from reference TRBV7-2 and TRBJ1-2, reads GAGVSQSPSNKVTEKGKDVELRCDPISGHTALYWYRQSLGQGLEFLIYFQGNSAPDKSGLPSDRFSAERTGGSVSTLTIQRTQQEDSAVYLCASSYRTVGYTFGSGTRLTVV.

This clonotype was picked up a small number of times. The chain links TRBV28 to TRBJ1-2; D uncertain. The ends were cut back, 2 bases at V and 2 bases at J, with 6 bases in the middle. The CDR3 spans 13 residues. The germline V gene has CDR1 MDHEN and CDR2 SYDVKM. The DNA for the CDR3 is TGTGCCAGCAGTTTAGTTACAAACTATGGCTACACCTTC. This translates into CASSLVTNYGYTF.

The gene calls are TRBV6-6 and TRBJ2-7; D is uncertain. V was cut by 7 bases and J by 4 bases, with 8 bases left in between. Germline V gene sequence: CDR1 MNHNY, CDR2 SVGAGI (reference sequence). There are 11 residues in the CDR3. The CDR3 DNA sequence: TGTGCCAGCATCATGGGGTACGAGCAGTACTTC. Translated, it gives CASIMGYEQYF.

This clonotype was picked up a small number of times. J is TRBJ2-1 and V is TRBV20-1, with a weak D call TRBD2 (6 bases). Germline V gene lookup returns CDR1 DFQATT and CDR2 SNEGSKA (reference sequence). CDR3 length equals 14 residues. Trimming left V 7 bases short and J 0 bases short, with 13 bases between. The CDR3 sequence: CSVGGRPSYNEQFF. The CDR3 coding sequence is TGCAGTGTCGGGGGTCGACCCTCCTACAATGAGCAGTTCTTC.

The chain joins TRBV5-1 to TRBJ2-1, with 9 nucleotides matching TRBD2. J was trimmed by 14 bases and V by 5 bases; bases with no gene match: 8. From germline, CDR1 is SGHRS and CDR2 YFSETQ. This CDR3 contains 12 residues. The CDR3 region is CASSPSGGKEFF. Written as DNA, the CDR3 is TGCGCCAGCAGTCCCAGCGGGGGGAAAGAGTTCTTC.

The chain couples TRBV12-3 or TRBV12-4 to TRBJ1-2, with 7 bases that match TRBD1. The CDR3 is 15 amino acids. The V gene end was trimmed by 1 base and the J gene end by 7 bases; junction bases not matched to a gene: 9. CDR3 sequence: CASSLEETGLGGYTF. The CDR3 bases are TGTGCCAGCAGTTTAGAGGAGACAGGGTTAGGTGGCTACACCTTC.

This clonotype was detected a few times. The J gene is TRBJ2-4, the V gene TRBV7-2; possible D gene TRBD1, 6 bases. TRBJ2-7 explains the end of the DNA better; the J call may be wrong. The CDR3 loop spans 15 amino acids. CDR1 and CDR2 from the germline V gene are SGHTA and FQGNSA. CDR3 in DNA: TGTGCCAGCAGCTTAGGAACAGGGATTACCTACGAGCAGTACTTC. The encoded protein is CASSLGTGITYEQYF.

The genes are TRBV5-6 and TRBJ2-7; 13 bases are shared with TRBD2. Germline CDR1 and CDR2: SGHDT and YYEEEE. The CDR3 spans 13 residues. Germline trimming cut 2 bases from V and 10 bases from J; bases unmatched to any gene: 3. The CDR3 loop is CASSFWTSGGQYF. CDR3 nucleotide sequence: TGTGCCAGCAGCTTCTGGACTAGCGGGGGACAGTACTTC.

This rearrangement joins TRBV25-1 to TRBJ1-2, with D maybe TRBD1 (5 bases). This CDR3 spans 17 amino acids. The germline gives CDR1 MGHDK, CDR2 SYGVNS. With 3 bases removed from V and 3 bases from J, the gap between germline ends came to 20 bases. The CDR3 is CASSDSWGRRADYGYTF. CDR3 coding DNA: TGTGCCAGCAGTGATTCGTGGGGACGGAGGGCCGACTATGGCTACACCTTC.

This clonotype has a handful of counts. The chain is built from TRBV20-1 and TRBJ1-1, with 8 bases aligning to TRBD1. V lost 0 bases to trimming and J lost 0 bases; unmatched junction nucleotides: 9. Looked up from germline, CDR1 is DFQATT and CDR2 is SNEGSKA (reference sequence). This CDR3 spans 17 amino acids. CDR3 bases: TGCAGTGCTAGAGATTACACAGGACAGGGAGTGAACACTGAAGCTTTCTTT. Its protein product is CSARDYTGQGVNTEAFF.

J is TRBJ1-5 and V is TRBV6-5; D is perhaps TRBD1 (6 bases). V gave up 0 bases and J gave up 7 bases, with 13 bases separating them. The length of the CDR3 is 15 residues. CDR1 and CDR2 (germline): MNHEY, SVGAGI. This chain's CDR3 is CASSYSKGGGQPQHF. CDR3 DNA sequence: TGTGCCAGCAGTTACTCGAAAGGGGGAGGGCAGCCCCAGCATTTT.

The rearrangement links TRBV29-1 to TRBJ1-2, with 7 bases identical to TRBD1. CDR1 and CDR2 (germline): SQVTM, ANQGSEA. The CDR3 consists of 16 residues. V gave up 0 bases and J gave up 1 base; unmatched junction bases: 8. CDR3 in amino acids: CSVEDPRQGLNYGYTF. The CDR3 DNA sequence: TGCAGCGTTGAAGATCCCCGACAGGGCCTTAACTATGGCTACACCTTC. Full variable domain (missing parts from reference TRBV29-1 and TRBJ1-2): SAVISQKPSRDICQRGTSLTIQCQVDSQVTMMFWYRQQPGQSLTLIATANQGSEATYESGFVIDKFPISRPNLTFSTLTVSNMSPEDSSIYLCSVEDPRQGLNYGYTFGSGTRLTVV.

The rearrangement joins TRBV25-1 to TRBJ2-7, with 7 bases fitting TRBD2. The last part of the DNA fits TRBJ2-5 better; the J call may be wrong. The germline V gene has CDR1 MGHDK and CDR2 SYGVNS. This CDR3 is built from 15 residues. For the CDR3, the DNA is TGTGCCAGCGCACAGCCAGCGGGAACGGAAGAGACCCAGTACTTC. Translated: CASAQPAGTEETQYF.

This clonotype has only one observation. V is TRBV6-2 or TRBV6-3 and J is TRBJ2-1, with TRBD1 identical over 7 bases. V was pared by 4 bases and J by 4 bases, with 7 bases of the junction left unmatched. This CDR3 comprises 15 residues. Germline loops: CDR1 MNHEY, CDR2 SVGEGT. This chain's CDR3 is CASSSRTGAYNEQFF. In nucleotides, the CDR3 is TGTGCCAGCAGTTCACGGACAGGCGCTTACAATGAGCAGTTCTTC.

This chain joins TRBV10-3 and TRBJ2-3; weak D call: TRBD2 (7 bases). The CDR3 is 16 amino acids. The germline V and J ends were trimmed by 3 bases and 6 bases, with 19 bases remaining between them. Germline assignment: CDR1 ENHRY and CDR2 SYGVKD. CDR3 nucleotides: TGTGCCATCAGTGAAGGGCGGGGGCGCGGTCATGATACGCAGTATTTT. Amino acid sequence: CAISEGRGRGHDTQYF.

This clonotype was counted only a few times. The genes are TRBV3-1 and TRBJ1-1; possibly TRBD1 for D (5 bases). Trimming cost V 3 bases and J 5 bases, with 10 bases left between them. Germline V gene lookup returns CDR1 LGHDT and CDR2 YNNKEL (reference sequence). CDR3 length: 13 residues. CDR3 DNA: TGTGCCAGCAGCCAGGGGGGAAAGACTGAAGCTTTCTTT. It is translated as CASSQGGKTEAFF.

The chain recombines TRBV7-6 with TRBJ2-7; maybe TRBD1 (5 bases). The CDR3 spans 14 residues. Germline-derived CDR1 and CDR2 are SGHVS and FNYEAQ. Trimming pared 1 base from V and 6 bases from J, leaving 13 bases between. The CDR3 spells CASSLVGRASEQYF. Written as DNA, the CDR3 is TGTGCCAGCAGCTTAGTGGGCAGGGCGAGCGAGCAGTACTTC.

In regard to this clonotype: A junction boundary mismatches the germline segment, possibly from a read error. V is TRBV20-1 and J is TRBJ2-7, with TRBD1 identical over 8 bases. CDR1 and CDR2 (germline): DFQATT, SNEGSKA (reference sequence). The CDR3 extends over 13 amino acids. The CDR3: CSAFDRGSYERYF. The CDR3 nucleotides read TGCAGTGCCTTTGACAGGGGCTCCTACGAGCGGTACTTC.

This chain joins TRBV12-3 or TRBV12-4 and TRBJ2-1; 9 bases agree with TRBD2. The trim removed 7 bases at V and 5 bases at J, leaving 6 bases unmatched. The CDR3 consists of 14 residues. The CDR3 region has the DNA TGTGCCAGCACCCGGACTAGCGTAGACAATGAGCAGTTCTTC. This sequence encodes CASTRTSVDNEQFF.

The chain links TRBV6-5 to TRBJ1-2; no reliable D call. Deletions cut 4 bases from V and 0 bases from J, with 9 bases between. CDR3 length: 14 residues. Germline lookup yields CDR1 MNHEY and CDR2 SVGAGI. CDR3 amino acids: CASSSLTPNYGYTF. As DNA, the CDR3 is TGTGCCAGCAGTTCCCTGACACCTAACTATGGCTACACCTTC.

There are a few counts of this clonotype. The chain links TRBV7-2 to TRBJ2-3; D is unclear. The CDR3 is made up of 12 amino acids. Trimming pared 5 bases from V and 8 bases from J, leaving 11 bases between. Germline-derived CDR1 and CDR2 are SGHTA and FQGNSA. CDR3 amino acids: CASSLLSSTQYF. The CDR3 DNA reads TGTGCCAGCAGCCTCCTCTCAAGTACGCAGTATTTT.

V is TRBV7-9 and J is TRBJ2-7; tentatively, D is TRBD2 (5 bases). CDR3 length: 14 residues. Between the trimmed V and J ends, which lost 1 base and 3 bases, there was a span of 10 bases. Germline CDR1 is SEHNR and CDR2 is FQNEAQ (reference sequence). Here the CDR3 reads CASSLGWRHYEQYF. The CDR3 DNA is TGTGCCAGCAGCTTAGGGTGGAGGCACTACGAGCAGTACTTC.

The CDR3: CASSQGAVGSNYGYTF. CDR3 sequence (DNA): TGTGCCAGCAGCCAAGGCGCAGTCGGGTCTAACTATGGCTACACCTTC. This chain links TRBV3-1 with TRBJ1-2; D is undetermined. The CDR3 is 16 amino acids. Germline V gene sequence: CDR1 LGHDT, CDR2 YNNKEL (reference sequence). Trimming left V 1 base short and J 0 bases short, with 12 bases between.